Each of the 4 T cell receptor beta chains below was sequenced from the same sample in a study of T-cell reconstitution after alpha-beta-depleted transplantation in children. Unique molecular identifiers were built into the TCRbeta library. MiXCR, applied by TCRdb to the PCR reads, yields one record per CDR3 protein. The sample consists of about 360,000 distinct CDR3 sequences, more than 10% of them appearing once. The sequenced sample was PBMCs, obtained from the stem cell graft. These receptors came from a human donor who donated a stem cell graft to a child with Fanconi anemia.

The chain employs TRBV25-1 and TRBJ1-3; TRBD1 matches at 9 bases. After removal of 4 bases from V and 3 bases from J, the junction contained 4 bases not matched to a gene. This CDR3 region has 15 residues. The V gene's germline CDR1 is MGHDK and CDR2 SYGVNS. CDR3 nucleotide sequence: TGTGCCAGCAGTGGGGGACAGGGAGGTGGAAACACCATATATTTT. The encoded protein is CASSGGQGGGNTIYF.

This clonotype was picked up a small number of times. The chain employs TRBV15 and TRBJ1-2; weak D call: TRBD1 (6 bases). The length of the CDR3 is 16 residues. Between the trimmed V and J ends, which lost 5 bases and 9 bases, there was a span of 25 bases. Per germline, CDR1 LNHNV and CDR2 YYDKDF (reference sequence). The DNA of the CDR3 is TGTGCCACCAGCCCCGGGGAGCGACAGGACGGGATGAGCTACACCTTC. Translation: CATSPGERQDGMSYTF.

This clonotype has just a few counts. The V call is TRBV11-2, the J call TRBJ1-2; no firm D call. V dropped 1 base and J dropped 1 base, with 10 bases sitting between them. The germline V gene encodes CDR1 SGHAT and CDR2 FQNNGV. The CDR3 totals 15 residues. The CDR3 sequence is CASSLVEGGNYGYTF. DNA of the CDR3: TGTGCCAGCAGCTTAGTCGAGGGAGGTAACTATGGCTACACCTTC.

There are many counts of this clonotype. The V and J genes are TRBV5-5 and TRBJ2-3, with TRBD1 as a possible D gene (7 bases). The germline CDR1 and CDR2 sequences are SGHKS and YYEKEE (reference sequence). CDR3 length: 16 amino acids. V lost 0 bases and J lost 6, with 17 bases in between. The CDR3 sequence: CASSLAGGSQRDTQYF. The CDR3 region has the DNA TGTGCCAGCAGCTTGGCAGGGGGGTCCCAGAGGGATACGCAGTATTTT.